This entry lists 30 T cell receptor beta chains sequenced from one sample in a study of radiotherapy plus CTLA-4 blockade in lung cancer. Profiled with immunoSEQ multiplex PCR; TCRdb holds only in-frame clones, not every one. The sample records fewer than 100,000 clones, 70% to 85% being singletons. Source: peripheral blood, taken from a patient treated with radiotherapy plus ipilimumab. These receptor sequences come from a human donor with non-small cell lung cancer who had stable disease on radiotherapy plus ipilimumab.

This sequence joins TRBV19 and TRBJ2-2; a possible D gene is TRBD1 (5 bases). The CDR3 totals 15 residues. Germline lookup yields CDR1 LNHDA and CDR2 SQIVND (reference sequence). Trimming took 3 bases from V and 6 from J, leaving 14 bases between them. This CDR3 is CASSMGRAESGELFF. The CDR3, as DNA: TGTGCCAGTAGTATGGGCAGGGCCGAATCCGGGGAGCTGTTTTTT.

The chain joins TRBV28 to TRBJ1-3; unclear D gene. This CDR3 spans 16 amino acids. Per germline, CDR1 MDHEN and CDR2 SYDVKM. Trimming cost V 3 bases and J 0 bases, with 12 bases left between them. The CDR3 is CASSLPGDNSGNTIYF. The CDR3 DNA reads TGTGCCAGCAGTTTGCCCGGGGATAACTCTGGAAACACCATATATTTT.

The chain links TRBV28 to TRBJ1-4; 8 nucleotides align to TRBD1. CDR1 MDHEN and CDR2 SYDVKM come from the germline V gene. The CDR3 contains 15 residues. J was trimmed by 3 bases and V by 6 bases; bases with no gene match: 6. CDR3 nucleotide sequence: TGTGCCAGCAGACCTCAGGGGGCGGCTAATGAAAAACTGTTTTTT. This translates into CASRPQGAANEKLFF.

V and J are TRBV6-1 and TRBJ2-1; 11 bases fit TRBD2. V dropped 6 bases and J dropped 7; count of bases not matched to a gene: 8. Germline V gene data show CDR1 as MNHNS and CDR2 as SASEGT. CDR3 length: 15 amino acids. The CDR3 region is CASRDIAGGQNEQFF. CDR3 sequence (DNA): TGTGCCAGCAGAGATATAGCGGGAGGGCAGAATGAGCAGTTCTTC.

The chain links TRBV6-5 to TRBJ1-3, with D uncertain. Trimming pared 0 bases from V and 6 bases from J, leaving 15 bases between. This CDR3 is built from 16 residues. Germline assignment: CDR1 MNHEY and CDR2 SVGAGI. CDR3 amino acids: CASSYSQVLLLNTIYF. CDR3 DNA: TGTGCCAGCAGTTACTCGCAAGTCCTTTTATTAAACACCATATATTTT.

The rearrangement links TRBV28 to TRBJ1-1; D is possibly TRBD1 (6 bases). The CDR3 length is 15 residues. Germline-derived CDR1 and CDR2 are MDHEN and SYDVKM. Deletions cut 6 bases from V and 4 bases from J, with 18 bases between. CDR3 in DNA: TGTGCCAGCAGGCAAGAGGGGGGCCTAGGCACTGAAGCTTTCTTT. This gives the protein CASRQEGGLGTEAFF.

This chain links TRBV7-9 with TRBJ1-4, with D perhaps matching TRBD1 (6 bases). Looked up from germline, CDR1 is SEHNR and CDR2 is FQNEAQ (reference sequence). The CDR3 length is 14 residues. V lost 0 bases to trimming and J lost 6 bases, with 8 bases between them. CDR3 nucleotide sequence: TGTGCCAGCAGCTTAGCAGGGGGTGATGAAAAACTGTTTTTT. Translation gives CASSLAGGDEKLFF.

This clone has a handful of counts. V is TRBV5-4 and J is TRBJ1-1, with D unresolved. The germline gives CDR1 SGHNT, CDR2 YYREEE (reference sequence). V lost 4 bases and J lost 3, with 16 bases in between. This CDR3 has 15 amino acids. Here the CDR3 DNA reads TGTGCCAGCAGCCCTGGTGGGGTTGTGGACACTGAAGCTTTCTTT. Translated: CASSPGGVVDTEAFF.

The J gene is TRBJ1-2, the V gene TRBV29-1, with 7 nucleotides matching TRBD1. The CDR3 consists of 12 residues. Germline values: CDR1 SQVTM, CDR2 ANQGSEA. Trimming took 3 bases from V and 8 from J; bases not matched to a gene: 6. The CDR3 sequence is CSVEDRSGGYTF. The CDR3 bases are TGCAGCGTTGAGGACAGGTCGGGAGGCTACACCTTC.

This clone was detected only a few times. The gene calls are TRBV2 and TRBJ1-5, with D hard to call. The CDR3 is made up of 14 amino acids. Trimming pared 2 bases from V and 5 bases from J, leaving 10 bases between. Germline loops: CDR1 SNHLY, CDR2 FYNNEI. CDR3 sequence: CASSESSGYQPQHF. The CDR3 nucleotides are TGTGCCAGCAGTGAATCATCTGGTTATCAGCCCCAGCATTTT.

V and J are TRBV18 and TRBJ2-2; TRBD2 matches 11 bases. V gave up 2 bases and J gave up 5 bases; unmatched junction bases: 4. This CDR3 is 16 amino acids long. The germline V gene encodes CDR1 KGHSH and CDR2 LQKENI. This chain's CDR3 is CASSPALAGGTGELFF. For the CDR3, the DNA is TGTGCCAGCTCACCAGCGCTAGCGGGAGGAACCGGGGAGCTGTTTTTT.

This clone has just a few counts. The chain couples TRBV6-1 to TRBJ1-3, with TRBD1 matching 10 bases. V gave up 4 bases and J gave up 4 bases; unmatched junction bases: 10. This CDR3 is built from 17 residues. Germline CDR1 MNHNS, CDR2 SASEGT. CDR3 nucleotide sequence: TGTGCCAGCAGTGTCAGCACCGGGACAGGGGTCGGAAACACCATATATTTT. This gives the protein CASSVSTGTGVGNTIYF.

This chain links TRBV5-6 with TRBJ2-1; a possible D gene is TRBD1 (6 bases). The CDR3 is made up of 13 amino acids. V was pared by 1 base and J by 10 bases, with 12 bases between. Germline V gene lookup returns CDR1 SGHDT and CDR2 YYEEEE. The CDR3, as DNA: TGTGCCAGCAGCTTGCCCGCGGACAGAGAGCAGTTCTTC. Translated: CASSLPADREQFF.

In nucleotides, the CDR3 is TGTGCCAGTAGTATCGTTGGACCCTATGGCTACACCTTC. Translated: CASSIVGPYGYTF. The J gene is TRBJ1-2, the V gene TRBV19, with D hard to call. The CDR3 covers 13 residues. The germline CDR1 and CDR2 sequences are LNHDA and SQIVND (reference sequence). Between the trimmed V and J ends, which lost 3 bases and 4 bases, there was a span of 9 bases.

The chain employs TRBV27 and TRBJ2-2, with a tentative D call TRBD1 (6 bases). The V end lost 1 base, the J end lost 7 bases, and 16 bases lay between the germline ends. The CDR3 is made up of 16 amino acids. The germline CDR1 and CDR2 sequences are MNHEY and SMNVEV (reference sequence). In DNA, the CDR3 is TGTGCCAGCAGTTTATTCTGGGGGCAAAAGAGCGGGGAGCTGTTTTTT. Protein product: CASSLFWGQKSGELFF.

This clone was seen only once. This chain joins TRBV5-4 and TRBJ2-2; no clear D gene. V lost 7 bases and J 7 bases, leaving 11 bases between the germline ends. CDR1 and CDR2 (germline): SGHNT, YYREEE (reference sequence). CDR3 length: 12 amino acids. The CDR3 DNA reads TGTGCCAGCGGATTCACTGTCGGGGAGCTGTTTTTT. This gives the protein CASGFTVGELFF.

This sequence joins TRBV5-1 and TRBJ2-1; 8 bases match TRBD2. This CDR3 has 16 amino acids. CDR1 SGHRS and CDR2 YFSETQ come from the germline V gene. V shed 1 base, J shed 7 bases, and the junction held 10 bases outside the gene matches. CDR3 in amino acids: CASSLRPGGSGNEQFF. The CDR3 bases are TGCGCCAGCAGCTTGCGTCCGGGAGGGTCGGGGAATGAGCAGTTCTTC.

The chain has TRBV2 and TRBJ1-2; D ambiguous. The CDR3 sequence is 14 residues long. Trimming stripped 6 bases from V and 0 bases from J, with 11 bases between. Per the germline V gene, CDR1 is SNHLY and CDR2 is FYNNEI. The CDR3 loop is CASSAAGANYGYTF. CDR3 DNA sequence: TGTGCCAGCAGCGCTGCCGGAGCTAACTATGGCTACACCTTC.

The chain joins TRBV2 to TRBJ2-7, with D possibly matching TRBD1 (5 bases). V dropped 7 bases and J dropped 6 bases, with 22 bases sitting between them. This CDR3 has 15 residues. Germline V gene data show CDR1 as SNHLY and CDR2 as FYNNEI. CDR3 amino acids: CASILEWTPIAEQYF. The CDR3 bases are TGTGCCAGCATTCTTGAATGGACACCCATCGCCGAGCAGTACTTC. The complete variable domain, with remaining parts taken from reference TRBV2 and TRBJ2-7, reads EPEVTQTPSHQVTQMGQEVILRCVPISNHLYFYWYRQILGQKVEFLVSFYNNEISEKSEIFDDQFSVERPDGSNFTLKIRSTKLEDSAMYFCASILEWTPIAEQYFGPGTRLTVT.

This chain's CDR3 is CASSLGPWRYGYTF. The CDR3 nucleotides are TGTGCCAGCAGCTTAGGCCCCTGGAGGTATGGCTACACCTTC. The gene calls are TRBV7-9 and TRBJ1-2; no definite D call. The CDR3 spans 14 residues. V lost 1 base, J lost 5 bases, and 11 bases lay in between. Germline values: CDR1 SEHNR, CDR2 FQNEAQ (reference sequence).

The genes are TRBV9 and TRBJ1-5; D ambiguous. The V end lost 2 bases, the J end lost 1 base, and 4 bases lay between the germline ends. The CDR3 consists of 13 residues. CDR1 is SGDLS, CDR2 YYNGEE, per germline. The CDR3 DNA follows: TGTGCCAGCAGCGTCCGGAGCAATCAGCCCCAGCATTTT. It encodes CASSVRSNQPQHF.

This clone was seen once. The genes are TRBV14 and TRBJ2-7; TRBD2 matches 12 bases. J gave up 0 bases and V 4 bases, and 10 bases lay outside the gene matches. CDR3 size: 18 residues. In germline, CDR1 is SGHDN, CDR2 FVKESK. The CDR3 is CASSPLLAGGSYSYEQYF. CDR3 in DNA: TGTGCCAGCAGCCCCCTACTAGCGGGAGGTTCATACTCCTACGAGCAGTACTTC.

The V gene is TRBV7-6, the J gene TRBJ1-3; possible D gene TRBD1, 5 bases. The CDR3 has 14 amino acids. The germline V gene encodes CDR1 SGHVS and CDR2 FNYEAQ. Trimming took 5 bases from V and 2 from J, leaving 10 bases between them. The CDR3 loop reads CASSEGRAGNTIYF. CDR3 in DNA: TGTGCCAGCAGCGAAGGCAGGGCTGGAAACACCATATATTTT. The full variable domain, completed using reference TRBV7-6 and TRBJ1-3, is GAGVSQSPRYKVTKRGQDVALRCDPISGHVSLYWYRQALGQGPEFLTYFNYEAQQDKSGLPNDRFSAERPEGSISTLTIQRTEQRDSAMYRCASSEGRAGNTIYFGEGSWLTVV.

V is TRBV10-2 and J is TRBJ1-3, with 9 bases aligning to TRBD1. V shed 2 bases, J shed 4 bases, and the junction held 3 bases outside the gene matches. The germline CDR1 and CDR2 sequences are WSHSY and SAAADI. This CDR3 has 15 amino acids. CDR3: CASSETGGGGNTIYF. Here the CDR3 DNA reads TGCGCCAGCAGTGAGACAGGGGGCGGCGGAAACACCATATATTTT.

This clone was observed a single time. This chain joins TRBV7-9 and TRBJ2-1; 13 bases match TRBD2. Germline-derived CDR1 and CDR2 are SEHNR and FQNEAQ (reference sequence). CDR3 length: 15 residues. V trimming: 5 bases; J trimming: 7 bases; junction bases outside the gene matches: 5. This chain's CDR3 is CASSGLAGVRNEQFF. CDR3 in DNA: TGTGCCAGCAGCGGACTAGCGGGAGTACGGAATGAGCAGTTCTTC.

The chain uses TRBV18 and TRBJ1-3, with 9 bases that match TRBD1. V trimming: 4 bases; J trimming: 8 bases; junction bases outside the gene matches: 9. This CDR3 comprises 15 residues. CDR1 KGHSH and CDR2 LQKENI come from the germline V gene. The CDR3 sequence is CASSRQGDSGHTIYF. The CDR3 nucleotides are TGTGCCAGCTCACGACAGGGGGACAGTGGTCACACCATATATTTT. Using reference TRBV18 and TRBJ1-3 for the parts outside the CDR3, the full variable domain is NAGVMQNPRHLVRRRGQEARLRCSPMKGHSHVYWYRQLPEEGLKFMVYLQKENIIDESGMPKERFSAEFPKEGPSILRIQQVVRGDSAAYFCASSRQGDSGHTIYFGEGSWLTVV.

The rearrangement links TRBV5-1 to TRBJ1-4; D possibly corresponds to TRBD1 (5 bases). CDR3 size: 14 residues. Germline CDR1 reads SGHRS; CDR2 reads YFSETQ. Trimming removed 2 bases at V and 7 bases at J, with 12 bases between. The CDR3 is CASSLRPGGEKLFF. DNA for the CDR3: TGCGCCAGCAGCTTACGGCCGGGGGGTGAAAAACTGTTTTTT.

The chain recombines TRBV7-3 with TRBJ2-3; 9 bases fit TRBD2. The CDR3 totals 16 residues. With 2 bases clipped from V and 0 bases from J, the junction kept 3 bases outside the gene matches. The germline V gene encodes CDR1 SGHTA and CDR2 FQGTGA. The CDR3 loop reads CASSLVAGGSTDTQYF. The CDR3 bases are TGTGCCAGCAGCTTAGTTGCGGGAGGGAGCACAGATACGCAGTATTTT.

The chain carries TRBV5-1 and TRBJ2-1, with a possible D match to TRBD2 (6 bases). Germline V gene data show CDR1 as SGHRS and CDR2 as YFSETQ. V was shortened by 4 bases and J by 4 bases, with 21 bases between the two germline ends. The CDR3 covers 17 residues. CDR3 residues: CASSGARGMLSYNEQFF. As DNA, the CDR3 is TGCGCCAGCAGCGGGGCCCGCGGGATGTTATCTTACAATGAGCAGTTCTTC. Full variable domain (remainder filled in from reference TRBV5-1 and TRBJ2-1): KAGVTQTPRYLIKTRGQQVTLSCSPISGHRSVSWYQQTPGQGLQFLFEYFSETQRNKGNFPGRFSGRQFSNSRSEMNVSTLELGDSALYLCASSGARGMLSYNEQFFGPGTRLTVL.

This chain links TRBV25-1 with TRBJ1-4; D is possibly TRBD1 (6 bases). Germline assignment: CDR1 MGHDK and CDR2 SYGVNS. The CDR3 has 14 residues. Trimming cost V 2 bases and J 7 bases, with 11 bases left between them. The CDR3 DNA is TGTGCCAGCAGTGAAAGCAGGGGATCTGAAAAACTGTTTTTT. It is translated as CASSESRGSEKLFF.